The 14 T cell receptor beta chains below all came from one sample that was sequenced in a study of blood T cell repertoires in COVID-19. Assay used: immunoSEQ multiplex PCR; TCRdb lists only in-frame clones, some missing. Of over 250,000 clones in the sample, approximately 83% were seen once. Material for sequencing was peripheral blood. The receptors here all came from a woman between 65 and 79 years old with acute or convalescent COVID-19.

This clone has only a few counts. V and J are TRBV2 and TRBJ1-1; 10 bases are a match to TRBD1. Germline V gene sequence: CDR1 SNHLY, CDR2 FYNNEI. V shed 4 bases, J shed 5 bases, and the junction held 4 bases outside the gene matches. This CDR3 has 14 amino acids. The CDR3 reads CASSGQGAGTEAFF. Written as DNA, the CDR3 is TGTGCCAGCAGTGGACAGGGGGCAGGTACTGAAGCTTTCTTT.

This clone was counted between two and nine times. The chain uses TRBV20-1 and TRBJ2-5; 8 bases align to TRBD1. CDR3 length: 11 residues. Germline lookup yields CDR1 DFQATT and CDR2 SNEGSKA (reference sequence). Trimming at V came to 7 bases and at J to 7 bases, leaving 5 bases not matched to a gene. CDR3 in amino acids: CSVSQGGTQYF. CDR3 DNA sequence: TGCAGTGTTTCACAGGGGGGGACCCAGTACTTC.

V and J are TRBV7-9 and TRBJ1-1, with a tentative D call TRBD1 (5 bases). V gave up 6 bases and J gave up 7 bases, with 15 bases separating them. Per the germline V gene, CDR1 is SEHNR and CDR2 is FQNEAQ (reference sequence). The CDR3 runs 13 residues. The CDR3: CASRSRGEGEAFF. As DNA, the CDR3 is TGTGCCAGCAGATCCCGGGGGGAGGGTGAAGCTTTCTTT.

The rearrangement joins TRBV18 to TRBJ1-5; D is unclear. Trimming shortened V by 3 bases and J by 1 base, and 10 bases separated the two germline ends. CDR1 and CDR2 from the germline V gene are KGHSH and LQKENI. The CDR3 length is 15 residues. The CDR3 bases are TGTGCCAGCTCACCGAGGGTGGGAAGCAATCAGCCCCAGCATTTT. Protein: CASSPRVGSNQPQHF.

This clone was seen a single time. In DNA, the CDR3 is TGTGCCAGTAGTATTCGGAGGGCCGGGTACACTGAAGCTTTCTTT. Amino acid sequence: CASSIRRAGYTEAFF. The rearrangement uses TRBV19 and TRBJ1-1; D gene uncertain. Trimming pared 3 bases from V and 3 bases from J, leaving 14 bases between. The CDR3 runs to 15 residues. Germline V CDR1 and CDR2: LNHDA, SQIVND (reference sequence).

The rearrangement joins TRBV3-1 (or the pseudogene TRBV3-2) to TRBJ1-2; the D gene is possibly TRBD1 (6 bases). Germline CDR1 and CDR2: LGHDT and YNNKEL (reference sequence). The CDR3 runs to 14 residues. V lost 2 bases and J lost 8, with 15 bases in between. This chain's CDR3 is CASSQKTGGGGYTF. In nucleotides, the CDR3 is TGTGCCAGCAGCCAAAAGACAGGAGGAGGAGGCTACACCTTC.

The chain combines TRBV2 with TRBJ1-6, with 7 bases aligning to TRBD1. This CDR3 is 13 amino acids long. The germline gives CDR1 SNHLY, CDR2 FYNNEI. Trimming cost V 8 bases and J 6 bases; bases outside gene matches: 4. CDR3 nucleotides: TGTGCCAGCGGGACAGTGCTTAATTCACCCCTCCACTTT. Amino acids: CASGTVLNSPLHF.

The chain employs TRBV19 and TRBJ1-6; no clear D gene. Germline CDR1 and CDR2: LNHDA and SQIVND (reference sequence). The CDR3 runs to 14 residues. The V gene lost 5 bases and the J gene lost 4 bases, with 9 bases spanning the gap. DNA of the CDR3: TGTGCCAGTAGTCTGGAGAGTTATAATTCACCCCTCCACTTT. This translates into CASSLESYNSPLHF.

The chain uses TRBV7-9 and TRBJ2-1, with 9 bases lining up with TRBD1. Germline CDR1 and CDR2: SEHNR and FQNEAQ (reference sequence). The CDR3 is 16 amino acids. Germline trimming cut 1 base from V and 4 bases from J; bases unmatched to any gene: 5. This CDR3 reads CASSLGGTGRYNEQFF. The CDR3 DNA reads as TGTGCCAGCAGCTTAGGTGGGACAGGGCGATACAATGAGCAGTTCTTC.

This clone was detected a few times. The chain recombines TRBV6-5 with TRBJ1-6; 11 bases fit TRBD1. CDR1 and CDR2 (germline): MNHEY, SVGAGI. CDR3 size: 14 residues. The V and J ends lost 1 base and 11 bases, in that order; junction bases with no gene match: 1. The CDR3 sequence is CASSYWDRGAPLHF. DNA for the CDR3: TGTGCCAGCAGTTACTGGGACAGGGGGGCACCCCTCCACTTT.

V usage is TRBV7-2 and J usage is TRBJ2-1; D uncertain. The CDR3 length is 13 residues. Per the germline V gene, CDR1 is SGHTA and CDR2 is FQGNSA. V was trimmed by 3 bases and J by 6 bases, leaving 9 bases between them. CDR3: CASSLRRLNEQFF. CDR3 sequence (DNA): TGTGCCAGCAGCTTGAGGCGGCTCAATGAGCAGTTCTTC.

The chain is built from TRBV25-1 and TRBJ1-2; 7 nucleotides match TRBD1. This CDR3 comprises 15 residues. V was clipped by 4 bases and J by 8 bases; unmatched bases: 13. CDR1 MGHDK and CDR2 SYGVNS come from the germline V gene. The DNA for the CDR3 is TGTGCCAGCAGTGGGGCAGAGACAGGGAGTTACGGCTACACCTTC. The encoded protein is CASSGAETGSYGYTF.

This chain connects TRBV29-1 to TRBJ2-5, with a possible D match to TRBD2 (6 bases). The CDR3 runs to 10 residues. In germline, CDR1 is SQVTM, CDR2 ANQGSEA. Trimming removed 7 bases at V and 5 bases at J, with 8 bases between. The CDR3 sequence is CSERVETQYF. DNA for the CDR3: TGCAGCGAGCGGGTGGAGACCCAGTACTTC.

V gene TRBV27 combines with J gene TRBJ2-1; 10 nucleotides align to TRBD1. V was pared by 8 bases and J by 6 bases, with 10 bases of the junction left unmatched. CDR3 size: 15 residues. Germline V gene sequence: CDR1 MNHEY, CDR2 SMNVEV (reference sequence). For the CDR3, the DNA is TGTGCCAGCCCCCCGGGACAGGGGTTCATCAATGAGCAGTTCTTC. Encoded protein: CASPPGQGFINEQFF.